The rows below give T cell receptor beta chains drawn from one sample of a study of graft-versus-host responses after intestinal transplantation. TCRdb's table, derived via immunoSEQ multiplex PCR, lists solely in-frame clones and lacks some. Of tens of thousands of clones listed, about 93% are singletons. Antigens for these TCRs are unknown. The sample in question was unstimulated CD4+ T cells sorted from spleen or lymph node cells, obtained before transplant. These receptors all come from a human donor who was the organ donor for an intestinal transplant. CDR3s include the opening cysteine and the closing phenylalanine or tryptophan. A D gene is named only where the DNA matches it firmly. Size values are once, few and many counts, or a class for expanded clones, and some rows have none.

>TRBD1|14|TRBJ1-2|NA|TRBV6-5
TGTGCCAGCAGTTACCTCAGGGGGGTGGAGGGCTACACCTTC
CASSYLRGVEGYTF
>NA|15|TRBJ2-5|NA|TRBV7-2
TGTGCCAGCACCGAAACAGCAGGGGGGGTAGAGACCCAGTACTTC
CASTETAGGVETQYF
>NA|14|TRBJ2-7|NA|TRBV5-4
TGTGCCAGCAGCCGGGACGGCGGCTCCTACGAGCAGTACTTC
CASSRDGGSYEQYF
>NA|12|TRBJ2-7|once|TRBV18
TGTGCCAGCTCACCAGGGGGCTACGAGCAGTACTTC
CASSPGGYEQYF
>TRBD1|14|TRBJ1-2|NA|TRBV4-3
TGCGCCAGCAGCCAAGAGGCAAGGACAGGTGGCTACACCTTC
CASSQEARTGGYTF
>NA|13|TRBJ2-5|NA|TRBV19
TGTGCCAGTAGTATCGTTCTTCAAGAGACCCAGTACTTC
CASSIVLQETQYF
>NA|13|TRBJ1-1|NA|TRBV6-1
TGTGCCAGCAGTAGGGCAGGGAAAACTGAAGCTTTCTTT
CASSRAGKTEAFF
>NA|17|TRBJ2-7|NA|TRBV7-9
TGTGCCAGCAGCTCCTTCAGGGGGGCGACAACGTTCTACGAGCAGTACTTC
CASSSFRGATTFYEQYF
>NA|15|TRBJ2-1|NA|TRBV6-6
TGTGCCAGCAGTTACTCTGGGGGCCTCTACAATGAGCAGTTCTTC
CASSYSGGLYNEQFF
>NA|13|TRBJ1-5|NA|TRBV19
TGTGCCAGTAGTACGGAAAGCAATCAGCCCCAGCATTTT
CASSTESNQPQHF
>TRBD1|15|TRBJ2-1|NA|TRBV19
TGTGCCAGTAGTAGCCGGGACAGGGGCTACAATGAGCAGTTCTTC
CASSSRDRGYNEQFF
>NA|16|TRBJ2-3|NA|TRBV10-3
TGTGCCATCAGTGAGTCAAGTCTAGCGAAGACAGATACGCAGTATTTT
CAISESSLAKTDTQYF
>NA|15|TRBJ2-7|NA|TRBV2
TGTGCCAGCAGTGAAGCGGGCGGCGTCGGGGGAGAGCAGTACTTC
CASSEAGGVGGEQYF
>TRBD2|17|TRBJ2-7|NA|TRBV4-2
TGTGCCAGCAGCCAAGTGGGACTAGCGGGAGGGCCAGGTGAGCAGTACTTC
CASSQVGLAGGPGEQYF
>TRBD2|14|TRBJ2-3|NA|TRBV7-9
TGTGCCAGCAGCCGGACTAGAAGCACAGATACGCAGTATTTT
CASSRTRSTDTQYF
>TRBD2|14|TRBJ2-1|NA|TRBV11-3
TGTGCCAGCAGCCCCGGACTAGCGTCAATAGAGCAGTTCTTC
CASSPGLASIEQFF
>TRBD2|18|TRBJ2-3|NA|TRBV5-1
TGCGCCAGCAGCCCCGGGACTAGCGGAGTTATACCTCAGGATACGCAGTATTTT
CASSPGTSGVIPQDTQYF
>NA|12|TRBJ2-7|NA|TRBV28
TGTGCCAGCAGTTTATCCCTTTACGAGCAGTACTTC
CASSLSLYEQYF
>TRBD2|16|TRBJ2-3|NA|TRBV7-3
TGTGCCAGCAGTCCCGGGTTGGGCGGGAGTTCAGATACGCAGTATTTT
CASSPGLGGSSDTQYF
>NA|11|TRBJ2-7|NA|TRBV6-6
TGTGCCAGCAGTTATGACTACGAGCAGTACTTC
CASSYDYEQYF
>NA|14|TRBJ2-7|NA|TRBV10-3
TGTGCCATCAGTGAGAGGCGGCAGACCTACGAGCAGCACTTC
CAISERRQTYEQHF
>NA|12|TRBJ2-5|NA|TRBV25-1
TGTGCCAGCACGAACAGTCAAGAGACCCAGTACTTC
CASTNSQETQYF
>NA|13|TRBJ2-7|NA|TRBV6-5
TGTGCCAGCAGTACAATTCTGGGTAGCGAGCAGTACTTC
CASSTILGSEQYF
>NA|12|TRBJ2-7|NA|TRBV7-9
TGTGCCAGCAGCTTAGTTTCCGAAGAGCAGTACTTC
CASSLVSEEQYF
>NA|9|TRBJ2-1|NA|TRBV7-2
TGTGCCAGCAACAATCAGGGGTTCTTC
CASNNQGFF
>TRBD2|16|TRBJ2-1|NA|TRBV19
TGTGCCAGTAGTCGGTCTAGCGGGAGCTCCTACAATGAGCAGTTCTTC
CASSRSSGSSYNEQFF
>TRBD1|17|TRBJ2-5|NA|TRBV2
TGTGCCAGCTTTGGACAGGGAGAAATTGGGAACCAAGAGACCCAGTACTTC
CASFGQGEIGNQETQYF
>TRBD1|14|TRBJ2-7|NA|TRBV30
TGTGCCTGGGCCGCGACAGGGATAACCTACGAGCAGTACTTC
CAWAATGITYEQYF
>NA|17|TRBJ1-3|NA|TRBV5-1
TGCGCCAGCAGCTTGGACGATAAACAGGGTACTGGAAACACCATATATTTT
CASSLDDKQGTGNTIYF
>NA|15|TRBJ1-2|NA|TRBV28
TGTGCCAGCAGTCCACCCCCCAGGGCTCACTATGGCTACACCTTC
CASSPPPRAHYGYTF
>TRBD1|13|TRBJ1-1|once|TRBV6-1
TGTGCCAGCAGCCGACAGGGGGGGACTGAAGCTTTCTTT
CASSRQGGTEAFF
>TRBD1|13|TRBJ1-1|NA|TRBV6-4
TGTGCCAGCAGTGACGGGAGACAGGGGGCAGCTTTCTTT
CASSDGRQGAAFF
>TRBD1|16|TRBJ2-3|NA|TRBV7-2
TGTGCCAGCAGCCCATACCGGGACAGAGGCACAGATACGCAGTATTTT
CASSPYRDRGTDTQYF
>TRBD2|16|TRBJ2-3|NA|TRBV9
TGTGCCAGCAGCGTAGCGACTAGCGGAAGCACAGATACGCAGTATTTT
CASSVATSGSTDTQYF
>NA|13|TRBJ1-5|NA|TRBV7-9
TGTGCCAGCAGCTTAAATTACAATCAGCCCCAGCATTTT
CASSLNYNQPQHF
>TRBD1|15|TRBJ1-6|NA|TRBV4-2
TGTGCCAGCAGCCAAGACAGGGGGCATAATTCACCCCTCCACTTT
CASSQDRGHNSPLHF
>NA|13|TRBJ2-1|NA|TRBV6-4
TGTGCCAGCAGTGAAACGGTAGACAATGAGCAGTTCTTC
CASSETVDNEQFF